A single sample gave rise to the 29 T cell receptor beta chains below, sequenced in a study of blood T cells in healthy people across ages (dated by TCRdb to between 2015 and 2017). Library prep was done by 5' RACE. TCRdb lists the instrument as Illumina HiSeq 2500. A second PCR of roughly 6 to 11 cycles was run with a J-beta primer mix and a sample-barcoded 5' primer. The public reads were run again by TCRdb, first through fastp at Q25 and then through MiXCR, and only productive beta chains were kept. CDR3 protein sequences are deduplicated, and each keeps its most common genes and DNA. In all, the sample holds about 940,000 distinct CDR3 sequences, and roughly 52% of those were seen once. 13% of the sample is held by the ten biggest clonotypes. Sequenced sample: blood. These receptors all stem from a man aged 25-45 years in good health.

This clonotype has a handful of counts. The chain couples TRBV6-2 or TRBV6-3 to TRBJ2-7, with D possibly being TRBD1 (5 bases). Germline values: CDR1 MNHEY, CDR2 SVGEGT. Trimming removed 0 bases from V and 2 bases from J, with 8 bases in between. CDR3 length: 14 amino acids. The CDR3 sequence is CASSYSGQTYEQYF. The CDR3 DNA reads TGTGCCAGCAGTTACTCAGGACAAACCTACGAGCAGTACTTC.

The sample holds a few counts of this clonotype. This chain links TRBV6-1 with TRBJ2-5; D is undetermined. Germline V gene lookup returns CDR1 MNHNS and CDR2 SASEGT. The CDR3 loop spans 18 amino acids. Trimming took off 6 bases at V and 1 base at J, with 24 bases between the two ends. The CDR3 sequence is CASSPKSWSTAIQETQYF. Here the CDR3 DNA reads TGTGCCAGCAGCCCGAAGTCATGGTCAACTGCTATCCAAGAGACCCAGTACTTC.

The J gene is TRBJ2-7, the V gene TRBV5-1; the D gene is possibly TRBD1 (5 bases). The CDR3 extends over 14 amino acids. The V gene lost 4 bases and the J gene lost 0 bases, with 11 bases spanning the gap. CDR1 and CDR2 from the germline V gene are SGHRS and YFSETQ. The CDR3 sequence: CASSQQVTSYEQYF. The CDR3 DNA is TGCGCCAGCAGCCAACAGGTGACCTCCTACGAGCAGTACTTC.

CDR3: CSAREQAQNTEAFF. CDR3 in DNA: TGCAGTGCTAGAGAACAGGCACAGAACACTGAAGCTTTCTTT. The rearrangement links TRBV20-1 to TRBJ1-1; TRBD1 is a possible D gene (5 bases). Looked up from germline, CDR1 is DFQATT and CDR2 is SNEGSKA (reference sequence). The CDR3 has 14 amino acids. The ends were cut back, 0 bases at V and 1 base at J, with 9 bases in the middle.

A few counts support this clonotype. This chain uses TRBV29-1 with TRBJ2-7; D call uncertain. Per germline, CDR1 SQVTM and CDR2 ANQGSEA. V lost 0 bases, J lost 3 bases, and 15 bases lay in between. The CDR3 covers 15 residues. CDR3 region: CSVEDPGPVSYEQYF. CDR3 coding DNA: TGCAGCGTTGAAGATCCGGGCCCAGTCAGCTACGAGCAGTACTTC.

The genes are TRBV27 and TRBJ1-1, with D possibly TRBD1 on 5 matching bases. CDR3 size: 13 residues. Trimming pared 6 bases from V and 4 bases from J, leaving 12 bases between. From germline, CDR1 is MNHEY and CDR2 SMNVEV (reference sequence). CDR3 residues: CASRSGGRTEAFF. The CDR3 coding sequence is TGTGCCAGCAGATCGGGGGGTCGCACTGAAGCTTTCTTT.

The V call is TRBV9, the J call TRBJ2-3; 9 bases align to TRBD1. Germline V lookup: CDR1 SGDLS, CDR2 YYNGEE. V was pared by 3 bases and J by 0 bases, with 8 bases of the junction left unmatched. The CDR3 sequence is 17 residues long. The CDR3 DNA follows: TGTGCCAGCAGCGCGACCGCCGGGACAGGGAGCACAGATACGCAGTATTTT. Residues: CASSATAGTGSTDTQYF.

This clonotype has a count of ten or more. The CDR3 bases are TGTGCCAGCAGTGAAATAGGTGGTGCAGATACGCAGTATTTT. This translates into CASSEIGGADTQYF. The V call is TRBV2, the J call TRBJ2-3; D uncertain. The V and J ends lost 2 bases and 4 bases respectively, with 10 bases between them. The CDR3 sequence is 14 residues long. Germline assignment: CDR1 SNHLY and CDR2 FYNNEI.

The chain links TRBV6-5 to TRBJ2-3; 7 bases are shared with TRBD1. V shed 0 bases, J shed 0 bases, and the junction held 9 bases outside the gene matches. CDR1 and CDR2 (germline): MNHEY, SVGAGI. CDR3 length equals 18 residues. In DNA, the CDR3 is TGTGCCAGCAGTTACTCGAGTCAAGGACAGGCTAGCACAGATACGCAGTATTTT. The encoded protein is CASSYSSQGQASTDTQYF.

The gene calls are TRBV6-2 or TRBV6-3 and TRBJ2-7; D gene uncertain. V dropped 0 bases and J dropped 2 bases, with 8 bases sitting between them. From germline, CDR1 is MNHEY and CDR2 SVGEGT. This CDR3 is 14 amino acids long. CDR3 amino acids: CASSYSQVAYEQYF. DNA of the CDR3: TGTGCCAGCAGTTACTCACAAGTAGCCTACGAGCAGTACTTC.

This rearrangement joins TRBV29-1 to TRBJ2-7, with a tentative D call TRBD2 (5 bases). V dropped 1 base and J dropped 2 bases, with 12 bases sitting between them. This CDR3 is 14 amino acids long. CDR1 and CDR2 (germline): SQVTM, ANQGSEA. This CDR3 is CSVEVEGFTYEQYF. The CDR3 DNA follows: TGCAGCGTTGAAGTTGAGGGCTTCACCTACGAGCAGTACTTC.

The gene calls are TRBV29-1 and TRBJ1-1; D unresolved. Germline CDR1 reads SQVTM; CDR2 reads ANQGSEA. There are 15 residues in the CDR3. Trimming stripped 3 bases from V and 0 bases from J, with 14 bases between. CDR3 loop: CSVDKPDQMNTEAFF. The CDR3 DNA is TGCAGCGTTGATAAGCCCGATCAAATGAACACTGAAGCTTTCTTT.

The chain has TRBV6-1 and TRBJ2-4, with D unresolved. V was clipped by 0 bases and J by 4 bases, with 4 bases between them. This CDR3 has 13 amino acids. The germline V gene encodes CDR1 MNHNS and CDR2 SASEGT. In DNA, the CDR3 is TGTGCCAGCAGTGAAGCGGGAAAAAACATTCAGTACTTC. Translating gives CASSEAGKNIQYF.

This rearrangement joins TRBV10-3 to TRBJ1-4; 10 bases are a match to TRBD1. CDR1 ENHRY and CDR2 SYGVKD come from the germline V gene. The CDR3 spans 16 residues. Trimming removed 6 bases from V and 10 bases from J; junction bases left unmatched: 14. Written as DNA, the CDR3 is TGTGCCATCAGAGACCCGAGGAGGACAGGGGGAGGAAAACTGTTTTTT. The encoded protein is CAIRDPRRTGGGKLFF.

In the case of this clonotype: Relative to the germline gene, one junction end is altered; a read error may explain this. The rearrangement links TRBV7-8 to TRBJ2-7; D is unresolved. Germline-derived CDR1 and CDR2 are SGHVS and FQNEAQ. This CDR3 has 15 residues. The chain's CDR3 is CASSLTNLNSDEQYF. The CDR3 DNA follows: TGTGCCAGCAGCTTAACCAACCTGAACTCCGACGAGCAGTACTTC.

The chain combines TRBV4-1 with TRBJ1-5; D call uncertain. Trimming pared 3 bases from V and 4 bases from J, leaving 10 bases between. Germline V gene data show CDR1 as MGHRA and CDR2 as YSYEKL. This CDR3 is 14 amino acids long. DNA for the CDR3: TGCGCCAGCAGCCAGGAACAGCCTAATCAGCCCCAGCATTTT. This codes for CASSQEQPNQPQHF.

The V gene is TRBV29-1, the J gene TRBJ2-7; a possible D gene is TRBD2 (5 bases). CDR1 is SQVTM and CDR2 is ANQGSEA in the germline V gene. Trimming stripped 6 bases from V and 3 bases from J, with 9 bases between. The CDR3 sequence is 11 residues long. The CDR3 DNA reads as TGCAGCGTGGGGAGCGGCTACGAGCAGTACTTC. This gives the protein CSVGSGYEQYF.

Remarks on this clonotype: A much larger clone sits a single nucleotide away, making a read error possible. The V call is TRBV4-1, the J call TRBJ2-1, with 7 bases that match TRBD2. The last part of the DNA fits TRBJ2-7 better; the J call may be wrong. The CDR3 is 17 residues long. CDR1 and CDR2 from the germline V gene are MGHRA and YSYEKL. In DNA, the CDR3 is TGCGCCAGCAGCCAACGAGGCGGGGGTGCTTCCTACAATGAGCAGTACTTC. It translates to CASSQRGGGASYNEQYF.

This clonotype was found a few times. The DNA of the CDR3 is TGTGCCAGCAGAGGACTAGCGGTGGTGTACGAGCAGTACTTC. Amino acid sequence: CASRGLAVVYEQYF. J is TRBJ2-5 and V is TRBV28, with TRBD2 identical over 10 bases. TRBJ2-7 explains the end of the DNA better; the J call may be wrong. This CDR3 contains 14 residues. Germline V lookup: CDR1 MDHEN, CDR2 SYDVKM.

This clonotype occurred a few times. The rearrangement joins TRBV29-1 to TRBJ2-3; 9 nucleotides agree with TRBD1. Germline loops: CDR1 SQVTM, CDR2 ANQGSEA. The V gene end was trimmed by 4 bases and the J gene end by 2 bases; junction bases not matched to a gene: 1. CDR3 length: 13 residues. The CDR3 DNA follows: TGCAGCGTTGTACAGGGGGCCACAGATACGCAGTATTTT. Translated, it gives CSVVQGATDTQYF.

This clonotype appeared a few times. The V gene is TRBV12-3 or TRBV12-4, the J gene TRBJ2-5, with D possibly being TRBD2 (6 bases). Trimming pared 4 bases from V and 5 bases from J, leaving 11 bases between. The CDR3 runs to 13 residues. DNA for the CDR3: TGTGCCAGCAGTTCTACTCGGGGGGAGACCCAGTACTTC. It encodes CASSSTRGETQYF.

The rearrangement links TRBV7-8 to TRBJ2-5; D remains unclear. Near its end, the DNA agrees better with TRBJ2-7, so the J call may be wrong. There are 13 residues in the CDR3. Germline V lookup: CDR1 SGHVS, CDR2 FQNEAQ. CDR3 in DNA: TGTGCCAGCAGCTTAGCACCCTCAGACGAGCAGTACTTC. This sequence encodes CASSLAPSDEQYF.

This chain uses TRBV6-2 or TRBV6-3 with TRBJ2-3, with a possible D match to TRBD2 (6 bases). Germline loops: CDR1 MNHEY, CDR2 SVGEGT. The CDR3 runs 16 residues. Trimming removed 6 bases at V and 0 bases at J, with 16 bases between. Written as DNA, the CDR3 is TGTGCCAGCAGGGCCGGGGGTAGCCTTAGCACAGATACGCAGTATTTT. Amino acids: CASRAGGSLSTDTQYF.

The chain recombines TRBV7-9 with TRBJ1-5; TRBD1 matches 10 bases. The CDR3 has 16 amino acids. Germline CDR1 and CDR2: SEHNR and FQNEAQ (reference sequence). After removal of 2 bases from V and 4 bases from J, the junction contained 5 bases not matched to a gene. For the CDR3, the DNA is TGTGCCAGCAGCTTATGGACAGGGGGGAGGAATCAGCCCCAGCATTTT. It translates to CASSLWTGGRNQPQHF.

The V gene is TRBV3-1, the J gene TRBJ1-6, with D unclear. CDR1 is LGHDT, CDR2 YNNKEL, per germline (reference sequence). Trimming took 2 bases from V and 6 from J, leaving 2 bases between them. The CDR3 runs to 12 residues. CDR3 coding DNA: TGTGCCAGCAGCCAATCTAATTCACCCCTCCACTTT. This gives the protein CASSQSNSPLHF.

This clonotype has a handful of counts. The chain joins TRBV4-1 to TRBJ2-3; D is undetermined. The CDR3 length is 15 residues. Germline values: CDR1 MGHRA, CDR2 YSYEKL. V lost 6 bases to trimming and J lost 3 bases, with 16 bases between them. The CDR3 sequence is CASRGYIGKTDTQYF. CDR3 coding DNA: TGCGCCAGCAGGGGTTATATAGGGAAGACAGATACGCAGTATTTT.

The chain links TRBV3-1 to TRBJ1-2; D gene ambiguous. Germline CDR1 LGHDT, CDR2 YNNKEL (reference sequence). The CDR3 consists of 14 residues. V was trimmed by 0 bases and J by 5 bases, leaving 10 bases between them. In DNA, the CDR3 is TGTGCCAGCAGCCAAGACTCCTACGGGTATGGCTACACCTTC. This encodes CASSQDSYGYGYTF.

This clonotype has at least ten counts. The chain links TRBV3-1 to TRBJ2-7; D is possibly TRBD2 (6 bases). The CDR3 contains 14 residues. CDR1 LGHDT and CDR2 YNNKEL come from the germline V gene (reference sequence). V was shortened by 0 bases and J by 5 bases, with 11 bases between the two germline ends. CDR3 in DNA: TGTGCCAGCAGCCAAGAGGAGGGCGCGCACGAGCAGTACTTC. Translation gives CASSQEEGAHEQYF.

The chain combines TRBV6-1 with TRBJ1-2; D possibly corresponds to TRBD1 (6 bases). Germline CDR1 MNHNS, CDR2 SASEGT. The CDR3 extends over 12 amino acids. The V end lost 10 bases, the J end lost 1 base, and 10 bases lay between the germline ends. DNA of the CDR3: TGTGCCACCGAGGACAGTAACTATGGCTACACCTTC. Protein: CATEDSNYGYTF.